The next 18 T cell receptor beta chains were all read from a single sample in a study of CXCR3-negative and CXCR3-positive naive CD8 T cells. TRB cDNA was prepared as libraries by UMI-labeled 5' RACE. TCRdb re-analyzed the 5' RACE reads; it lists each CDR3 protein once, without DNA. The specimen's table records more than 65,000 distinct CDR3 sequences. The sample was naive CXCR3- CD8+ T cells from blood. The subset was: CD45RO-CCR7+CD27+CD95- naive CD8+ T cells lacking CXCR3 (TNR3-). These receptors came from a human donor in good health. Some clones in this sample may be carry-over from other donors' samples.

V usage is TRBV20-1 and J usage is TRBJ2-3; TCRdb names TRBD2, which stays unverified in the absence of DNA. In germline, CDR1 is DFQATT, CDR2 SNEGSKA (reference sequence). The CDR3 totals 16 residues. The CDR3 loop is CSARDAPDSITDTQYF.

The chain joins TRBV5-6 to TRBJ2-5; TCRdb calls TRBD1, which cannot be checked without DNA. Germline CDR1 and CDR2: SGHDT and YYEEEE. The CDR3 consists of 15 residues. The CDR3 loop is CASSLLQGYQETQYF.

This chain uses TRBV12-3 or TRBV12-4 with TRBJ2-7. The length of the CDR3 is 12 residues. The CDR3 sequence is CASSPTSHEQYF.

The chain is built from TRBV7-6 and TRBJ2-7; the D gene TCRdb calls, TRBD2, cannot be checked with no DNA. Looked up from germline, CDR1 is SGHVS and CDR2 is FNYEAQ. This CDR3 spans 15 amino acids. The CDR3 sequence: CASSSAGRDSYEQYF.

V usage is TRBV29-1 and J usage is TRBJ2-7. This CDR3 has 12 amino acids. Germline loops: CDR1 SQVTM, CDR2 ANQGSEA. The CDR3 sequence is CSVADKLYEQYF.

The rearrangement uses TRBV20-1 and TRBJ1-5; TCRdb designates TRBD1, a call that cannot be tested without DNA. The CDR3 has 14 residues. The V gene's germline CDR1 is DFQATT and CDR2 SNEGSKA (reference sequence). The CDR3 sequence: CSADSPEDNQPQHF.

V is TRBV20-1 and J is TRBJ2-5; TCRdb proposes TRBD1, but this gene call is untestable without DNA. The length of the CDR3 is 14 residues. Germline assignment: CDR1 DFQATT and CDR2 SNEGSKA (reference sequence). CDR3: CSARDLRTAETQYF.

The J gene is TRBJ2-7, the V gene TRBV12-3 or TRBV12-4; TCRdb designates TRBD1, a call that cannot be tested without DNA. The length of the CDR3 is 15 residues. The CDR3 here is CASTPFGGSSYEQYF.

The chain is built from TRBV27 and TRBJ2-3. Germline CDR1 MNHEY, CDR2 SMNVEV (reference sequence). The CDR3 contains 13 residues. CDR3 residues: CASSLGVKDTQYF.

The CDR3 loop reads CASRSHRESNYGYTF. V usage is TRBV13 and J usage is TRBJ1-2; the D gene TCRdb calls, TRBD1, cannot be checked with no DNA. The CDR3 totals 15 residues. The germline V gene has CDR1 PRHDT and CDR2 FYEKMQ (reference sequence).

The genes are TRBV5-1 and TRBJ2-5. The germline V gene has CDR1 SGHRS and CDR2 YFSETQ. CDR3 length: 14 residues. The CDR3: CASSLVLAQETQYF.

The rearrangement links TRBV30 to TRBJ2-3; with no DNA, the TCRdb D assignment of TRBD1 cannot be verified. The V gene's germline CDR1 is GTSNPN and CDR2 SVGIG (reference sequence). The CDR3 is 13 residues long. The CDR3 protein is CAWTTIRADTQYF.

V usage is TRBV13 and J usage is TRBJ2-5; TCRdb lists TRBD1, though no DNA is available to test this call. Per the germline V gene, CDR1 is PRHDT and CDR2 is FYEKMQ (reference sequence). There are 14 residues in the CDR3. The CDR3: CASSSRGARETQYF.

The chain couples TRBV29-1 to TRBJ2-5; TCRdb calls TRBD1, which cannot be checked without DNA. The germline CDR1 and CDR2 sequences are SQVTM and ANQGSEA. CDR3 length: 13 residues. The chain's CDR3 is CSVEDIGGETQYF.

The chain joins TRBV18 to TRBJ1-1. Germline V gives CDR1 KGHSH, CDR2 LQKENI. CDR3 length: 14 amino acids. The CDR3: CASSPTRENTEAFF. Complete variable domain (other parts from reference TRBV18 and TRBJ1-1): NAGVMQNPRHLVRRRGQEARLRCSPMKGHSHVYWYRQLPEEGLKFMVYLQKENIIDESGMPKERFSAEFPKEGPSILRIQQVVRGDSAAYFCASSPTRENTEAFFGQGTRLTVV.

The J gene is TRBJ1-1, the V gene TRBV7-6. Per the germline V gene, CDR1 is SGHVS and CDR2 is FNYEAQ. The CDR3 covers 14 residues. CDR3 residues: CASSAVHMNTEAFF.

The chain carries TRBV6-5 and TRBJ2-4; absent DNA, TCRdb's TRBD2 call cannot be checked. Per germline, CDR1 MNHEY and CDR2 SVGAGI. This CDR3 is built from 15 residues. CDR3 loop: CASSYSLAGTNIQYF.

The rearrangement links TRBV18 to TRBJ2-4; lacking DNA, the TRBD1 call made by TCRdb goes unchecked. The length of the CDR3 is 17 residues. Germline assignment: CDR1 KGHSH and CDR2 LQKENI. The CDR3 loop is CASSPNDRESGKNIQYF.